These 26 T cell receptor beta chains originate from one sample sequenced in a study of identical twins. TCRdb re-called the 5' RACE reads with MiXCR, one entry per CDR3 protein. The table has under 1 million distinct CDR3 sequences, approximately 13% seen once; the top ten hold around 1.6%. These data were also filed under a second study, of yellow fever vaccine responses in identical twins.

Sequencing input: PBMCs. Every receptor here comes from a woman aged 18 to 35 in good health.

CDR3 protein: CASSLPRDYLTDTQYF. The DNA for the CDR3 is TGCGCCAGCAGCCTCCCTCGGGACTACCTGACAGATACGCAGTATTTT. The chain links TRBV5-1 to TRBJ2-3; TRBD2 matches 7 bases. V gave up 4 bases and J gave up 3 bases; unmatched junction bases: 11. The CDR3 is 16 amino acids. Germline V gene data show CDR1 as SGHRS and CDR2 as YFSETQ. The whole variable domain, filled in from reference TRBV5-1 and TRBJ2-3, reads KAGVTQTPRYLIKTRGQQVTLSCSPISGHRSVSWYQQTPGQGLQFLFEYFSETQRNKGNFPGRFSGRQFSNSRSEMNVSTLELGDSALYLCASSLPRDYLTDTQYFGPGTRLTVL.

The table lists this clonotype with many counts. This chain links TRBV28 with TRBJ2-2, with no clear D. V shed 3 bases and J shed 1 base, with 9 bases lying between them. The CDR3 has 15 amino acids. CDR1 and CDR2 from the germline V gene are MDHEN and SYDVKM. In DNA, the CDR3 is TGTGCCAGCAGTTTTGGATTGGTGAACACCGGGGAGCTGTTTTTT. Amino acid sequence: CASSFGLVNTGELFF.

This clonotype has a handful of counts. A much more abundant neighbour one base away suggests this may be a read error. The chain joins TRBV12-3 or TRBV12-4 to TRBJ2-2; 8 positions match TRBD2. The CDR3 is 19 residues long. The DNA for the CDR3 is TGTACCAGCAGTTTTGGTCCGTCGTACGGGACTAGAGATACCGGGGAGCTGTTTTTT. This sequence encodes CTSSFGPSYGTRDTGELFF.

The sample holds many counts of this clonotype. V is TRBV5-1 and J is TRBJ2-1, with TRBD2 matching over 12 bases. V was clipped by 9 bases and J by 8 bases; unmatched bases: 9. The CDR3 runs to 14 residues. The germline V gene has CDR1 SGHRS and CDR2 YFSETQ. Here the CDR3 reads CATTTSGSGDEQFF. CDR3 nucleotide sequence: TGCGCCACTACGACTAGCGGGAGTGGGGATGAGCAGTTCTTC.

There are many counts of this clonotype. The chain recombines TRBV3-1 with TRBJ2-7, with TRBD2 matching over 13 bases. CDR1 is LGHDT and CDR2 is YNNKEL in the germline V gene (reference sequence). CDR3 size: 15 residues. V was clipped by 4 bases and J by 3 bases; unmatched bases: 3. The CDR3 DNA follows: TGTGCCAGCAGCCCCCGGACTAGCGGGAGCTACGAGCAGTACTTC. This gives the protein CASSPRTSGSYEQYF.

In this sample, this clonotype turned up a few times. For the CDR3, the DNA is TGTGCCACCAGCAGAGAAGTTCTAGCCAATGAGCAGTTCTTC. This translates into CATSREVLANEQFF. The rearrangement joins TRBV15 to TRBJ2-1; D might be TRBD2 (5 bases). Trimming cost V 0 bases and J 6 bases, with 9 bases left between them. CDR3 length: 14 residues. The germline gives CDR1 LNHNV, CDR2 YYDKDF (reference sequence).

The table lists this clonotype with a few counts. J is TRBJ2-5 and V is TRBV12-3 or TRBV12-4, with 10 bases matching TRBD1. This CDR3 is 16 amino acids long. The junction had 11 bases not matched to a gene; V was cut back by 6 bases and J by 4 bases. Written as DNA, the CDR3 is TGTGCCAGCAGCGTCGGGACAGGGGTTTGGGGAGAGACCCAGTACTTC. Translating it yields CASSVGTGVWGETQYF.

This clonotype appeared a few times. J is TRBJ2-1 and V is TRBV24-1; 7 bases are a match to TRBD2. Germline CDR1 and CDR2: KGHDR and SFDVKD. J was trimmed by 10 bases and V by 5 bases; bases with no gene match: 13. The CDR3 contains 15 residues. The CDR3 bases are TGTGCCACCAGTGGCCCGGGGGGAACCCAGCCGGAGCAGTTCTTC. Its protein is CATSGPGGTQPEQFF.

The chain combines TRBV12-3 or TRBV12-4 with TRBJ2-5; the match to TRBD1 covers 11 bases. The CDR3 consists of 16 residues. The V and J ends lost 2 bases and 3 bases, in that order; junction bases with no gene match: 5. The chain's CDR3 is CASSLLGQGGKETQYF. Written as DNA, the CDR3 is TGTGCCAGCAGTTTATTGGGACAGGGGGGGAAAGAGACCCAGTACTTC.

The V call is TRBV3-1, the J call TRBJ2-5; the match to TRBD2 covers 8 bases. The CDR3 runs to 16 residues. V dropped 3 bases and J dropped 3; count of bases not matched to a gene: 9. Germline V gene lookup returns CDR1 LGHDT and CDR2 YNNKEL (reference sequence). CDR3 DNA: TGTGCCAGCAGCCAGGGTGTTACTAGCGGTGAAGAGACCCAGTACTTC. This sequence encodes CASSQGVTSGEETQYF.

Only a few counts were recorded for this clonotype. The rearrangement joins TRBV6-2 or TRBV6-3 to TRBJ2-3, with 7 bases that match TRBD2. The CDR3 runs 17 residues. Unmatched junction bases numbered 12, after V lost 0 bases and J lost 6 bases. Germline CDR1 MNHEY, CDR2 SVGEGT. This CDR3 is CASSYSIEGGPGDTQYF. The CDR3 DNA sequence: TGTGCCAGCAGTTACTCGATTGAGGGAGGGCCTGGTGATACGCAGTATTTT.

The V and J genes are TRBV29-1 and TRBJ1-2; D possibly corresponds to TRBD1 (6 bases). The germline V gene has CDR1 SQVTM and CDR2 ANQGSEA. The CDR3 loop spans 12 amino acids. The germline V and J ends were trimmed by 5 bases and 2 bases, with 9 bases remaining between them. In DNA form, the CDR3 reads TGCAGCGTTCGGACAGTAAACTATGGCTACACCTTC. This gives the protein CSVRTVNYGYTF.

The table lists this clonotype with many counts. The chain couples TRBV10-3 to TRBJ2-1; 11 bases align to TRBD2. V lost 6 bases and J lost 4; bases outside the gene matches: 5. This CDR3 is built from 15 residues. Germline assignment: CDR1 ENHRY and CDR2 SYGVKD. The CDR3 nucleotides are TGTGCCATCAGGGAGACTAGCGGGAATTACAATGAGCAGTTCTTC. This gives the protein CAIRETSGNYNEQFF.

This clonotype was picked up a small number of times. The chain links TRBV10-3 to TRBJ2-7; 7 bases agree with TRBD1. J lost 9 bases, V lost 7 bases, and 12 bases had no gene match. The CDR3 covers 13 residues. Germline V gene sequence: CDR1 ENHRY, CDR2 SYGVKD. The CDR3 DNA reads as TGTGCCATCACCCGGGACAGATCTGTCGGGCAGTACTTC. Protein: CAITRDRSVGQYF.

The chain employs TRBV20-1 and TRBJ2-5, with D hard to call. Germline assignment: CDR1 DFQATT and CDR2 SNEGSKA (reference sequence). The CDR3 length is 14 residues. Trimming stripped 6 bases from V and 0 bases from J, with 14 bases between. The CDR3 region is CSASKDWYQETQYF. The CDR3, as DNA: TGCAGTGCCAGTAAAGACTGGTACCAAGAGACCCAGTACTTC.

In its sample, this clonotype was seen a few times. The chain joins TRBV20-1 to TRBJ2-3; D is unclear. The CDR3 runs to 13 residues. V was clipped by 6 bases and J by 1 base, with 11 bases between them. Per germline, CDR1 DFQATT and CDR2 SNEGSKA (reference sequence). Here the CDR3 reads CSASVPGTDTQYF. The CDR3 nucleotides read TGCAGTGCGTCGGTCCCGGGCACAGATACGCAGTATTTT.

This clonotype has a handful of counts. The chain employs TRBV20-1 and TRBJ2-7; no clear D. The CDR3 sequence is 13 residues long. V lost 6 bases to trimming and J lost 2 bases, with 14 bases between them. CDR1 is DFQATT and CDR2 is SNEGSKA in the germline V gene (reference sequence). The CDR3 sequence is CSAPATRTYEQYV. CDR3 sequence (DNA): TGCAGTGCACCCGCAACCCGCACCTACGAGCAGTACGTC.

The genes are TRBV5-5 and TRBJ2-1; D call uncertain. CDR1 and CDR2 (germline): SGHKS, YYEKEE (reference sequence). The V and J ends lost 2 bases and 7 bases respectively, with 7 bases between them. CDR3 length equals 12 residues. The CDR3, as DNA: TGTGCCAGCAGCTTCCAGGTTAATGAGCAGTTCTTC. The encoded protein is CASSFQVNEQFF.

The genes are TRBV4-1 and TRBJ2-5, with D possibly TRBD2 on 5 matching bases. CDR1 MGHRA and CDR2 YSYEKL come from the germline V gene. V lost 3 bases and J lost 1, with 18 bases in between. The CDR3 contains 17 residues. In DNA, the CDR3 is TGCGCCAGCAGCCAGCCGACCCCGAGGGCCCTCCAAGAGACCCAGTACTTC. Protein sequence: CASSQPTPRALQETQYF.

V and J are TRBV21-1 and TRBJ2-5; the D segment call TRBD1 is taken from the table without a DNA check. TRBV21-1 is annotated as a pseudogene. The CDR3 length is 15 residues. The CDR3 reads CASSNEGLFQETQYF. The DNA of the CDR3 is TGTGCCAGCAGCAACGAGGGGCTGTTCCAAGAGACCCAGTACTTC.

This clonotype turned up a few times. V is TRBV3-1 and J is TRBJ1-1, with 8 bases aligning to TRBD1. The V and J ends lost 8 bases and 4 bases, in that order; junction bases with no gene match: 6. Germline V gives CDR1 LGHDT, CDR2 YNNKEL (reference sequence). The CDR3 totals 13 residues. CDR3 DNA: TGTGCCAGCGGGACAGGAATTCTCACTGAAGCTTTCTTT. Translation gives CASGTGILTEAFF.

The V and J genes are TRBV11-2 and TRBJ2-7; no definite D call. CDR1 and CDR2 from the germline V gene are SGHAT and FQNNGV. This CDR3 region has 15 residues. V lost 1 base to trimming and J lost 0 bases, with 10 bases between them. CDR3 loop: CASSLVSLSSYEQYV. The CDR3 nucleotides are TGTGCCAGCAGCTTAGTCAGTTTGAGCTCCTACGAGCAGTACGTC.

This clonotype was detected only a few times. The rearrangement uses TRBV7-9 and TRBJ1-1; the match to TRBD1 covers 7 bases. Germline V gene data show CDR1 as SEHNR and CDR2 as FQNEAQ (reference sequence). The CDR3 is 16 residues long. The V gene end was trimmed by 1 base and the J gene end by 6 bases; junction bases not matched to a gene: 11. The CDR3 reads CASSLEGSDRRAEAFF. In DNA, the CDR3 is TGTGCCAGCAGCTTAGAAGGATCGGACAGGAGGGCTGAAGCTTTCTTT.

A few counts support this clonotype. This CDR3 reads CASSSTGSHTEAFF. CDR3 in DNA: TGTGCCAGCAGCTCGACAGGTTCACACACTGAAGCTTTCTTT. This sequence joins TRBV7-9 and TRBJ1-1; weak D call: TRBD1 (6 bases). CDR1 and CDR2 (germline): SEHNR, FQNEAQ (reference sequence). CDR3 length: 14 residues. V was shortened by 4 bases and J by 3 bases, with 12 bases between the two germline ends. The variable domain in full, completed from reference TRBV7-9 and TRBJ1-1, reads DTGVSQNPRHKITKRGQNVTFRCDPISEHNRLYWYRQTLGQGPEFLTYFQNEAQLEKSRLLSDRFSAERPKGSFSTLEIQRTEQGDSAMYLCASSSTGSHTEAFFGQGTRLTVV.

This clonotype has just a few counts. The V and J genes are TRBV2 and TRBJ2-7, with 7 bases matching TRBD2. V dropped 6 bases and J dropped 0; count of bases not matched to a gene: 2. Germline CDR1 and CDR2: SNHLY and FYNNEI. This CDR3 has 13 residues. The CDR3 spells CASRGLPSYEQYF. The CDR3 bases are TGTGCCAGCAGGGGACTACCCTCCTACGAGCAGTACTTC.

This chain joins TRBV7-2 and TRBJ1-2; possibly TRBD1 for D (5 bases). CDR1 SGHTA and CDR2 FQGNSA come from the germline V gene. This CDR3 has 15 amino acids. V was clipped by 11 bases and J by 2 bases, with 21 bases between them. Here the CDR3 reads CALGDGSYDNYGYTF. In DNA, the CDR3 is TGTGCCCTAGGGGACGGATCATACGACAACTATGGCTACACCTTC.